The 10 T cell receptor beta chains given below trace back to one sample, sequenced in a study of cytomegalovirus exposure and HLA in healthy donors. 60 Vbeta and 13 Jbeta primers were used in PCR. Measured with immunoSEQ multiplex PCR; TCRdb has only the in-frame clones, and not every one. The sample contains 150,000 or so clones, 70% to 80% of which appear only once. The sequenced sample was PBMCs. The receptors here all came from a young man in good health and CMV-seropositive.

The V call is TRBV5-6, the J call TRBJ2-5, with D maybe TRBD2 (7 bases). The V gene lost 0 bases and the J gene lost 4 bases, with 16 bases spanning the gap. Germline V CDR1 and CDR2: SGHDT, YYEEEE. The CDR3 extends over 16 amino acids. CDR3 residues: CASSLAVGGAGETQYF. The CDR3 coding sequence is TGTGCCAGCAGCTTGGCCGTGGGGGGGGCCGGAGAGACCCAGTACTTC. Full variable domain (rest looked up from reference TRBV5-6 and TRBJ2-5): DAGVTQSPTHLIKTRGQQVTLRCSPKSGHDTVSWYQQALGQGPQFIFQYYEEEERQRGNFPDRFSGHQFPNYSSELNVNALLLGDSALYLCASSLAVGGAGETQYFGPGTRLLVL.

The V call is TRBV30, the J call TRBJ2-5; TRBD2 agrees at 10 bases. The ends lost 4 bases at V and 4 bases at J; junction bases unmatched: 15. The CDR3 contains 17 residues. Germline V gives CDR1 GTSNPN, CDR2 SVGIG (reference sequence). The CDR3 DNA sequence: TGTGCCTGGACCCCCCAGCGGGGGGGCCAGGTAGGAGAGACCCAGTACTTC. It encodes CAWTPQRGGQVGETQYF.

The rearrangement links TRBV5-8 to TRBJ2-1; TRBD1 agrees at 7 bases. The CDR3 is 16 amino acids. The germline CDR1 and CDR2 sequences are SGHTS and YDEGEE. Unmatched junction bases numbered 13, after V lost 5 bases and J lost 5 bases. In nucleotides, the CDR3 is TGTGCCAGCAGTTCCCTTGAGGGACAGCGTAACAATGAGCAGTTCTTC. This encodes CASSSLEGQRNNEQFF. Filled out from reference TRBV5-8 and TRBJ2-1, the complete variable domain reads EAGVTQSPTHLIKTRGQQATLRCSPISGHTSVYWYQQALGLGLQFLLWYDEGEERNRGNFPPRFSGRQFPNYSSELNVNALELEDSALYLCASSSLEGQRNNEQFFGPGTRLTVL.

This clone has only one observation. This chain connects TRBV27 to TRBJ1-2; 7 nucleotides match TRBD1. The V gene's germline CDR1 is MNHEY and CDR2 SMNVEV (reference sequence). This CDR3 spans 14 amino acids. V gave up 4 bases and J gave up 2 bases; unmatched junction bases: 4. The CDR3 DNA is TGTGCCAGCAGTTCGACAGGGTCGAACTATGGCTACACCTTC. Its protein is CASSSTGSNYGYTF.

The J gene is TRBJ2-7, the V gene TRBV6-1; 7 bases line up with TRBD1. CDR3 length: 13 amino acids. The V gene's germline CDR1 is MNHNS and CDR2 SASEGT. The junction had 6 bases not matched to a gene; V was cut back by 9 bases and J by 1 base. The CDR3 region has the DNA TGTGCCAGTTTGGGACAGTCGTCCTACGAGCAGTACTTC. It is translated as CASLGQSSYEQYF.

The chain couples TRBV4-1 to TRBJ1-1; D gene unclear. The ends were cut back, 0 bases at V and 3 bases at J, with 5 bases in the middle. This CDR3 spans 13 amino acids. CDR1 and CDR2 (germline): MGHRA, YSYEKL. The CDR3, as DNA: TGCGCCAGCAGCCAAGACCGCGACACTGAAGCTTTCTTT. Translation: CASSQDRDTEAFF.

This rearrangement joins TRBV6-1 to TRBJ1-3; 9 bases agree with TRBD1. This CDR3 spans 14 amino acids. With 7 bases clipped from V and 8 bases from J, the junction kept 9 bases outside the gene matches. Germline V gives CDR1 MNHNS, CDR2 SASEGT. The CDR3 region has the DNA TGTGCCAGCAATAGAGGACAGGGGAAGGACACCATATATTTT. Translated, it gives CASNRGQGKDTIYF.

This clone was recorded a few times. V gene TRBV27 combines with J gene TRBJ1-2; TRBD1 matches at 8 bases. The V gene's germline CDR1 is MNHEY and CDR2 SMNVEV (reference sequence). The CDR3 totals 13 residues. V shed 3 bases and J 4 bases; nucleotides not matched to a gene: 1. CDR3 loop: CASSFGQGYGYTF. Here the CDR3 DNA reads TGTGCCAGCAGTTTCGGACAGGGCTATGGCTACACCTTC.

For the CDR3, the DNA is TGTGCCAGTACCATCATCTTCGGGTTAGGCAACTATGGCTACACCTTC. Protein: CASTIIFGLGNYGYTF. The chain employs TRBV19 and TRBJ1-2; D unresolved. V was shortened by 7 bases and J by 2 bases, with 20 bases between the two germline ends. From germline, CDR1 is LNHDA and CDR2 SQIVND (reference sequence). The CDR3 has 16 residues. The whole variable domain, filled in from reference TRBV19 and TRBJ1-2, reads DGGITQSPKYLFRKEGQNVTLSCEQNLNHDAMYWYRQDPGQGLRLIYYSQIVNDFQKGDIAEGYSVSREKKESFPLTVTSAQKNPTAFYLCASTIIFGLGNYGYTFGSGTRLTVV.

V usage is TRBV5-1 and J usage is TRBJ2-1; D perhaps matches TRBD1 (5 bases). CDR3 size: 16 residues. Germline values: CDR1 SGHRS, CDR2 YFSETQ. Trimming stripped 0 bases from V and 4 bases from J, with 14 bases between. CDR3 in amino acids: CASSLALLDRYNEQFF. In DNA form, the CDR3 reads TGCGCCAGCAGCTTGGCCCTTCTTGACAGATACAATGAGCAGTTCTTC.